In this sample, the clone carrying this T cell receptor (beta chain) turned up many times. V gave up 6 bases and J gave up 0 bases, with 9 bases separating them. From germline, CDR1 is MDHEN and CDR2 SYDVKM. The CDR3 has 13 residues. Combining iRepertoire HTBI primers with Arm-PCR of CDR3 regions, the authors built TCR beta libraries. TCRdb reprocessed the multiplex PCR reads via MiXCR and lists one record per CDR3 protein. The sample lists roughly 420,000 distinct CDR3 sequences; about 14% were seen once. These data are taken from a study of regulatory T cells in long-lasting Graves disease. The time point denotes: newly diagnosed GD, antithyroid drugs for less than 3 months. From PBMCs, RNA was extracted and then used to make the TCR library. These data also featured in a second study, about T cells in Graves' hyperthyroidism and ophthalmopathy. That paper notes: HTBI primers drove first-round RT-PCR of the TCR CDR3.

The receptor was isolated from a woman in her forties or fifties with Graves disease. Sample: peripheral blood mononuclear cells (PBMCs), taken at new diagnosis, from a patient treated with antithyroid drugs. The chain links TRBV28 to TRBJ2-7; no firm D call. CDR3 coding DNA: TGTGCCAGCAGCGTGAGGCACTCCTACGAGCAGTACTTC. Residues: CASSVRHSYEQYF. The entire variable domain, with the rest obtained from reference TRBV28 and TRBJ2-7, is as follows: DVKVTQSSRYLVKRTGEKVFLECVQDMDHENMFWYRQDPGLGLRLIYFSYDVKMKEKGDIPEGYSVSREKKERFSLILESASTNQTSMYLCASSVRHSYEQYFGPGTRLTVT.